These T cell receptor beta chains were read from a single sample in a study of identical twins. TCRdb analysed the 5' RACE reads with MiXCR anew, one entry per CDR3 protein. This repertoire shows about 1.7 million distinct CDR3 sequences, 25% to 35% found once; its top ten account for about 0.25%. What was sequenced was cord blood. The source is a newborn girl in good health. CDR3s include the opening cysteine and the closing phenylalanine or tryptophan. Fields, in order: clone size, D gene, V gene, J gene, CDR3 DNA, CDR3 protein. The D gene is left open where the match is weak. Clone sizes are given selectively: once, few, many, or a class where the clone is expanded.

size: NA
D: NA
V: TRBV4-1
J: TRBJ2-1
DNA: TGCGCCAGCAGCCTGTGGGGGGGGGCGAATGAGCAGTTCTTC
CDR3: CASSLWGGANEQFF

size: NA
D: NA
V: TRBV4-1
J: TRBJ1-5
DNA: TGCGCCAGCAGCCAAGTCTATATCAATCAGCCCCAGCATTTT
CDR3: CASSQVYINQPQHF

size: many
D: NA
V: TRBV27
J: TRBJ2-1
DNA: TGTGCCAGCAGTCTAGGGATTGTCGATGAGCAGTTCTTC
CDR3: CASSLGIVDEQFF

size: NA
D: TRBD2
V: TRBV14
J: TRBJ2-4
DNA: TGTGCCAGCAGCCATAGCGGGATTGATCAGTACTTC
CDR3: CASSHSGIDQYF

size: NA
D: TRBD1
V: TRBV10-1
J: TRBJ1-2
DNA: TGCGCCAGCAGTGAGACGGTGACAGGGAACTATGGCTACACCTTC
CDR3: CASSETVTGNYGYTF

size: few
D: TRBD1
V: TRBV27
J: TRBJ1-5
DNA: TGTGCCAGCAGTCCATCAGGGACAGGGTTCAATCAGCCCCAGCATTTT
CDR3: CASSPSGTGFNQPQHF

size: NA
D: TRBD2
V: TRBV3-1
J: TRBJ2-2
DNA: TGTGCCAGCAGCCTTTTAGCGGGGATGAACACCGGGGAGCTGTTTTTT
CDR3: CASSLLAGMNTGELFF

size: few
D: NA
V: TRBV4-1
J: TRBJ2-3
DNA: TGCGCCAGCAGCCAAGGGATAGCAGCCGCTAGCACAGATACGCAGTATTTT
CDR3: CASSQGIAAASTDTQYF

size: NA
D: NA
V: TRBV6-1
J: TRBJ1-5
DNA: TGTGCCAGCAGTGACAACCCTGGGGAGGCACTTCGGAATCAGCCCCAGCATTTT
CDR3: CASSDNPGEALRNQPQHF

size: NA
D: TRBD2
V: TRBV11-1
J: TRBJ2-7
DNA: TGTGCCAGCAGCTTAAGACGGACTAGCGGGGGTGGAGAGCAGTACTTC
CDR3: CASSLRRTSGGGEQYF

size: few
D: NA
V: TRBV30
J: TRBJ1-6
DNA: TGTGCCTGGAGTGTAACCGGTTATAATTCACCCCTCCACTTT
CDR3: CAWSVTGYNSPLHF

size: once
D: NA
V: TRBV5-1
J: TRBJ2-1
DNA: TGCGCCAGCAGCGTATACCAGGGACCACAAGAGACCCAGTTCTTC
CDR3: CASSVYQGPQETQFF

size: NA
D: TRBD1
V: TRBV20-1
J: TRBJ2-5
DNA: TGCAGTGCTCGCGTGGACAGGGGGTTCGGGGAGACCCAGTACTTC
CDR3: CSARVDRGFGETQYF

size: many
D: NA
V: TRBV6-5
J: TRBJ1-4
DNA: TGTGCCAGCAGTTACGGGACAACTAATGAAAAACTGTTTTTT
CDR3: CASSYGTTNEKLFF

size: many
D: NA
V: TRBV27
J: TRBJ1-2
DNA: TGTGCCAGCAGTTTAGGAGGCCACTATGGCTACACCTTC
CDR3: CASSLGGHYGYTF

size: NA
D: NA
V: TRBV20-1
J: TRBJ2-7
DNA: TGCAGTGCTAGGCGGACAGAATCCTACGAGCAGTACTTC
CDR3: CSARRTESYEQYF

size: NA
D: NA
V: TRBV20-1
J: TRBJ2-1
DNA: TGCAGTGCTACCCGGGACCGGTTATACAATGAGCAGTTCTTC
CDR3: CSATRDRLYNEQFF

size: NA
D: TRBD1
V: TRBV27
J: TRBJ1-2
DNA: TGTGCCAGCAGGCCCTACCGGGACAGGGAAGATGGCTACACCTTC
CDR3: CASRPYRDREDGYTF